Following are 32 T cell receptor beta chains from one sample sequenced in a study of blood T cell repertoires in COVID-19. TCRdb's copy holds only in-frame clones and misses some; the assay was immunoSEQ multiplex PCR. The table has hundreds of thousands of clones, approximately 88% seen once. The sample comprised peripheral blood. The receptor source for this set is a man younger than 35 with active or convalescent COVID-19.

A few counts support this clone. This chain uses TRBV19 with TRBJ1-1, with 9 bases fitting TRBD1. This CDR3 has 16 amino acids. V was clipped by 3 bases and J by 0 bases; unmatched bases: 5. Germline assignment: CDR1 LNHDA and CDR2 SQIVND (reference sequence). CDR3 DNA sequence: TGTGCCAGTAGTATTCGGACAGGGGCCATGAACACTGAAGCTTTCTTT. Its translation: CASSIRTGAMNTEAFF.

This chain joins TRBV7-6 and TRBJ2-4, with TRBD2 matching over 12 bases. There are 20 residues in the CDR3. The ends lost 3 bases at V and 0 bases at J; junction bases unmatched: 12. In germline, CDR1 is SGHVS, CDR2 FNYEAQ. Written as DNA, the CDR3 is TGTGCCAGCAGCTTGAACCCACCGACTAGCGGGGGAATAGCCAAAAACATTCAGTACTTC. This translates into CASSLNPPTSGGIAKNIQYF.

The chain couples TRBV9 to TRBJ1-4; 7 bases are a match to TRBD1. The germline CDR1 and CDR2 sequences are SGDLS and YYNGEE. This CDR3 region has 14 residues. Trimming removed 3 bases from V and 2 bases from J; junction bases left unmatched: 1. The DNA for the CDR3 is TGTGCCAGCAGCGCGACAGGGACTAATGAAAAACTGTTTTTT. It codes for CASSATGTNEKLFF.

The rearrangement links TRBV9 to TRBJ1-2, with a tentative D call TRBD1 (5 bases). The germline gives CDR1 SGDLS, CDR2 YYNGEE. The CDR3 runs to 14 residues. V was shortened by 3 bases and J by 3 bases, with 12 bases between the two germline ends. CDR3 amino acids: CASSADDSHYGYTF. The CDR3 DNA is TGTGCCAGCAGCGCAGACGACAGTCACTATGGCTACACCTTC.

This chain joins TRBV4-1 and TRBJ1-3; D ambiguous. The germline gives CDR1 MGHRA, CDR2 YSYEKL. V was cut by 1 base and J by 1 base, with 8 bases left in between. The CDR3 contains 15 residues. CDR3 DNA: TGCGCCAGCAGCCAAGGCGGGTTTTCTGGAAACACCATATATTTT. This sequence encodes CASSQGGFSGNTIYF.

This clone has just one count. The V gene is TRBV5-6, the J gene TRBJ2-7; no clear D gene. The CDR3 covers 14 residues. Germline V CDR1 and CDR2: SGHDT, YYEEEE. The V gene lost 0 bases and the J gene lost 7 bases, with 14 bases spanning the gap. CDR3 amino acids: CASSLAGRSSEQYF. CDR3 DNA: TGTGCCAGCAGCTTGGCAGGTCGGTCTTCGGAGCAGTACTTC.

CDR3 protein: CASSQDRTGGSEAFF. The CDR3 region has the DNA TGCGCCAGCAGCCAAGATAGAACAGGGGGTTCTGAAGCTTTCTTT. The gene calls are TRBV4-1 and TRBJ1-1, with 8 bases matching TRBD1. This CDR3 is built from 15 residues. J was trimmed by 6 bases and V by 0 bases; bases with no gene match: 6. Germline lookup yields CDR1 MGHRA and CDR2 YSYEKL.

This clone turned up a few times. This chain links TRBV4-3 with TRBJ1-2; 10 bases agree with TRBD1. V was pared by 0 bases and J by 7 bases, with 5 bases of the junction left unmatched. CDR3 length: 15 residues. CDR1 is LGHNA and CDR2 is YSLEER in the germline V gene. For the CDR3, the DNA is TGCGCCAGCAGCCAAGAGGGACAGGGGCGACGTGGCTACACCTTC. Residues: CASSQEGQGRRGYTF.

CDR3 in amino acids: CASSVDKVGTEAFF. The DNA for the CDR3 is TGTGCCAGCAGTGTGGACAAAGTGGGAACTGAAGCTTTCTTT. This chain uses TRBV2 with TRBJ1-1, with D maybe TRBD1 (5 bases). The length of the CDR3 is 14 residues. Between the trimmed V and J ends, which lost 4 bases and 5 bases, there was a span of 14 bases. Germline lookup yields CDR1 SNHLY and CDR2 FYNNEI.

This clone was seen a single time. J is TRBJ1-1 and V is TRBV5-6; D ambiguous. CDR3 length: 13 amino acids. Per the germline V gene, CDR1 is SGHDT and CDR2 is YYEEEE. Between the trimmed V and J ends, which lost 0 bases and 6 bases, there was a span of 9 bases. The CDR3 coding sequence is TGTGCCAGCAGCTTGGGAAGAAGCGCTGAAGCTTTCTTT. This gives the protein CASSLGRSAEAFF.

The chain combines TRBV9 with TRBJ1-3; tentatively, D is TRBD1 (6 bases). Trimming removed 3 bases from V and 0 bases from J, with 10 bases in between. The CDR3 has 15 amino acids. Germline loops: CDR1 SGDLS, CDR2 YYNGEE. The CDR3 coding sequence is TGTGCCAGCAGCGGAGGGGGAGCCTCTGGAAACACCATATATTTT. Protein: CASSGGGASGNTIYF.

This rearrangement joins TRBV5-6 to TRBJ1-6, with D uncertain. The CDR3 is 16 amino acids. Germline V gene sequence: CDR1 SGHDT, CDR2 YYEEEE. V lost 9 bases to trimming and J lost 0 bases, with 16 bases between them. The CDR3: CATESGGSSYNSPLHF. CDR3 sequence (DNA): TGTGCCACCGAATCCGGAGGGAGCTCCTATAATTCACCCCTCCACTTT.

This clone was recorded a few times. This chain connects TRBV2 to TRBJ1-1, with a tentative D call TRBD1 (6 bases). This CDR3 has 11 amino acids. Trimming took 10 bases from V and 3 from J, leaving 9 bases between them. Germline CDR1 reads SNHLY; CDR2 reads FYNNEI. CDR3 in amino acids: CATRTDTEAFF. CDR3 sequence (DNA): TGTGCCACCAGGACAGACACTGAAGCTTTCTTT. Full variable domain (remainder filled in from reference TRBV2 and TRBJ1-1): EPEVTQTPSHQVTQMGQEVILRCVPISNHLYFYWYRQILGQKVEFLVSFYNNEISEKSEIFDDQFSVERPDGSNFTLKIRSTKLEDSAMYFCATRTDTEAFFGQGTRLTVV.

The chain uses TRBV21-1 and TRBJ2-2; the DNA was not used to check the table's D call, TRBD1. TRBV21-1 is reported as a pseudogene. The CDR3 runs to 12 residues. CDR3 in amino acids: CAQAKGHGELFF. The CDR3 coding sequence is TGTGCCCAAGCAAAGGGGCACGGGGAGCTGTTTTTT.

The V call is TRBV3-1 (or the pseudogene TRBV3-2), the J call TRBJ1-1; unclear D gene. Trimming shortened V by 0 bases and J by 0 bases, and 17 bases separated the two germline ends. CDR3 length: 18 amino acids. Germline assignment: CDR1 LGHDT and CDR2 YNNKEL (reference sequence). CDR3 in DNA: TGTGCCAGCAGCCAAGACGGACTTGGACGGTACATGAACACTGAAGCTTTCTTT. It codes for CASSQDGLGRYMNTEAFF.

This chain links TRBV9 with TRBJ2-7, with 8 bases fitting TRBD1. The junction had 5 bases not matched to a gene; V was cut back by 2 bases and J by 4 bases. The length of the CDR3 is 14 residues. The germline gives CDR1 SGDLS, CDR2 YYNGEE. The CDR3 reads CASSVGTGRYEQYF. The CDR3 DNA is TGTGCCAGCAGCGTGGGGACAGGTCGATACGAGCAGTACTTC.

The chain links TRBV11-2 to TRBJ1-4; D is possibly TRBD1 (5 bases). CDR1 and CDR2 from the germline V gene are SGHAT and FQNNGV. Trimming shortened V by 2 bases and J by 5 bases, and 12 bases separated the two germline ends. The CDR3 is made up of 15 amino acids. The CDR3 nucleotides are TGTGCCAGCAGCTTATTCCGGGGGGTCAATGAAAAACTGTTTTTT. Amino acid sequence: CASSLFRGVNEKLFF.

CDR3 sequence reads: CASRGPYEQYF. The CDR3 DNA follows: TGTGCCAGCAGGGGGCCCTACGAGCAGTACTTC. V and J are TRBV6-5 and TRBJ2-7; D possibly corresponds to TRBD1 (5 bases). V lost 6 bases, J lost 2 bases, and 5 bases lay in between. Germline V gene lookup returns CDR1 MNHEY and CDR2 SVGAGI. This CDR3 is built from 11 residues.

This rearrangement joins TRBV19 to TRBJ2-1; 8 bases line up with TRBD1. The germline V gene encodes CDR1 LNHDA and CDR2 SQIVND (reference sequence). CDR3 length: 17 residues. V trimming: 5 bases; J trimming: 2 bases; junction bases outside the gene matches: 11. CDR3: CASSPRTGPGAYNEQFF. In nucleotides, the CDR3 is TGTGCCAGTAGTCCCAGGACAGGGCCTGGGGCCTACAATGAGCAGTTCTTC. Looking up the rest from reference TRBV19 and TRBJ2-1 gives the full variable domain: DGGITQSPKYLFRKEGQNVTLSCEQNLNHDAMYWYRQDPGQGLRLIYYSQIVNDFQKGDIAEGYSVSREKKESFPLTVTSAQKNPTAFYLCASSPRTGPGAYNEQFFGPGTRLTVL.

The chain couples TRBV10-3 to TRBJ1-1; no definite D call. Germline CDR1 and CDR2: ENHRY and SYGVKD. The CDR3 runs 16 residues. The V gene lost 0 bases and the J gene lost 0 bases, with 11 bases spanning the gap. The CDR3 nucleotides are TGTGCCATCAGTGAGTCTAGGACTGTTATGAACACTGAAGCTTTCTTT. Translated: CAISESRTVMNTEAFF.

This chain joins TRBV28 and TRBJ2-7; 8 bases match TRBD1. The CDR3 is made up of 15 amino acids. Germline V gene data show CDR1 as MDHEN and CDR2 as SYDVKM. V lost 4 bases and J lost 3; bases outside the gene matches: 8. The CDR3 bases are TGTGCCAGCAGTTCCCGGACAGGGTTTCTCTACGAGCAGTACTTC. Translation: CASSSRTGFLYEQYF.

In DNA form, the CDR3 reads TGTGCCAGCAGTGACTCGCGGACAGGGGGCTCACCCCTCCACTTT. Protein product: CASSDSRTGGSPLHF. V gene TRBV6-4 combines with J gene TRBJ1-6; 11 nucleotides line up with TRBD1. Germline values: CDR1 MRHNA, CDR2 SNTAGT. The V segment lost 0 bases and the J segment 10 bases; nucleotides outside the gene matches: 2. This CDR3 comprises 15 residues.

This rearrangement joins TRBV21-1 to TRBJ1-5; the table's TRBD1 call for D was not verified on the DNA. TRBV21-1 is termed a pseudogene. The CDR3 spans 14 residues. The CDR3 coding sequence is TGTGCCAGGAGATACAGGGGAGCCAATCAGCCCCAGCATTTT. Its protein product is CARRYRGANQPQHF.

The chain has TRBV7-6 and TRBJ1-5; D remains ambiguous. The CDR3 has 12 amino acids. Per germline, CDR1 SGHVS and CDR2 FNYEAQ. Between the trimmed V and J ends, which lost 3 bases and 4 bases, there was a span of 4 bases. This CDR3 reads CASSLQNQPQHF. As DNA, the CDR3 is TGTGCCAGCAGCTTGCAGAATCAGCCCCAGCATTTT.

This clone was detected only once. The CDR3 sequence: CASSFSTGYEQYF. The CDR3 DNA reads as TGTGCCAGCAGCTTTTCAACAGGATACGAGCAGTACTTC. The rearrangement links TRBV14 to TRBJ2-7; possible D gene TRBD1, 5 bases. Trimming pared 5 bases from V and 4 bases from J, leaving 12 bases between. CDR1 and CDR2 (germline): SGHDN, FVKESK. This CDR3 spans 13 amino acids.

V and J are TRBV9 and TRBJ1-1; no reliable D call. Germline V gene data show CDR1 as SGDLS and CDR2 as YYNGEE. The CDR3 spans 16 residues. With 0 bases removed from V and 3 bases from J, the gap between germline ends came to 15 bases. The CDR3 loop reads CASSVVAGLVHTEAFF. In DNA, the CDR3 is TGTGCCAGCAGCGTAGTTGCTGGGCTGGTTCACACTGAAGCTTTCTTT.

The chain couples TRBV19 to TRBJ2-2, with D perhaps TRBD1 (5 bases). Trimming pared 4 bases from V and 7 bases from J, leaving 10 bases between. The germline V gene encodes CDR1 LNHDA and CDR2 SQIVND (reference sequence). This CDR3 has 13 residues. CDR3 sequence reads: CASSKYDSGELFF. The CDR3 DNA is TGTGCCAGTAGTAAATACGACAGCGGGGAGCTGTTTTTT.

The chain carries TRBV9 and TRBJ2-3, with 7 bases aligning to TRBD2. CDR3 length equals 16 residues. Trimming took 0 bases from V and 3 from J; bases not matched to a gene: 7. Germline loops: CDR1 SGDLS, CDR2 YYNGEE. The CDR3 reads CASSVATSSRTDTQYF. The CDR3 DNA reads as TGTGCCAGCAGCGTAGCGACTAGCTCGAGGACAGATACGCAGTATTTT.

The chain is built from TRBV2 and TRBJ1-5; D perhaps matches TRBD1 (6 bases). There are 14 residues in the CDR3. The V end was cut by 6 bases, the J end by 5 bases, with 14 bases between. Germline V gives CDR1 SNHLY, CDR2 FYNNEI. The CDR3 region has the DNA TGTGCCAGCAGCCCATACGGGGGGCATCAGCCCCAGCATTTT. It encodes CASSPYGGHQPQHF.

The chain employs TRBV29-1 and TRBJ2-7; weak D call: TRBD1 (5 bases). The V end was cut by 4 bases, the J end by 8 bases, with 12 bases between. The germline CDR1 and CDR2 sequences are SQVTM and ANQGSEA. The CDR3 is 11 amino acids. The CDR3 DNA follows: TGCAGCGTTGTCGGGCAGGGCAAGCAGTACTTC. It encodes CSVVGQGKQYF.

CDR3 sequence: CASSAELAVNTGELFF. CDR3 DNA sequence: TGTGCCAGCAGCGCAGAACTAGCGGTGAACACCGGGGAGCTGTTTTTT. This sequence joins TRBV9 and TRBJ2-2; 8 nucleotides agree with TRBD2. V shed 3 bases and J 1 base; nucleotides not matched to a gene: 5. The length of the CDR3 is 16 residues. CDR1 and CDR2 (germline): SGDLS, YYNGEE.

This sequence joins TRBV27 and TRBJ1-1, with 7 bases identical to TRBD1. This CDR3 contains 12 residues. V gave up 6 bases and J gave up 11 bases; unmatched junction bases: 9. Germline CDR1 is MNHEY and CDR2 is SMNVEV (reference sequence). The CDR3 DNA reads TGTGCCAGCAGAATGACAGGGAAGGGCGCTTTCTTT. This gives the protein CASRMTGKGAFF.